The rows below give T cell receptor beta chains drawn from one sample of a study of blood T cell repertoires in COVID-19. Produced via immunoSEQ multiplex PCR; TCRdb's table is partial and in-frame only. The data hold around 170,000 clones, with more than 75% observed a single time. Material: peripheral blood. The receptors here all came from a man aged 55 to 70 with COVID-19, enrolled during active disease. Both conserved end residues are trimmed from each CDR3.

TRBJ1-2 | TRBV4-3 | ASSQGATPNYGYT
TRBJ2-2 | TRBV5-4 | ASSFFDRGPTGELF
TRBJ1-2 | TRBV3-1/TRBV3-2 | ASSQADRGPYGYT
TRBJ2-2 | TRBV7-3 | ASSPTRLAGTNTGELF
TRBJ2-1 | TRBV18 | ASSPLSERSQQF
TRBJ1-4 | TRBV19 | ASSKDRGLNEKLF
TRBJ1-1 | TRBV5-8 | ASSLGTGGTEAF
TRBJ2-1 | TRBV19 | ASSTIRGGEQF
TRBJ1-3 | TRBV27 | ASSKTGRGNTIY
TRBJ2-4 | TRBV19 | ASSPPPQGIAKNIQY
TRBJ2-7 | TRBV7-9 | ASSPGQGNEQY
TRBJ2-5 | TRBV18 | ASSPSIVRGQETQY
TRBJ1-5 | TRBV6-5 | ASRGQNSNQPQH
TRBJ2-5 | TRBV9 | ASSGTSYETQY
TRBJ1-4 | TRBV11-2 | ASSFLPGTTNEKLF
TRBJ2-4 | TRBV5-4 | ASSLPGGAKNIQY
TRBJ2-3 | TRBV11-2 | ASSTRLAGQDTQY
TRBJ1-4 | TRBV5-6 | ASSLAGDSAEKLF
TRBJ2-2 | TRBV18 | ASSPLGGVNTGELF
TRBJ1-5 | TRBV19 | ASSIGRPGNQPQH